This T cell receptor beta chain was captured by sequencing in a study of shared clonotypes between healthy human individuals. CDR1 is MNHEY, CDR2 SVGAGI, per germline. This CDR3 spans 14 amino acids. Trimming took 1 base from V and 6 from J, leaving 13 bases between them. Naive CD4+ cells were CD45RA-selected; the remaining cells were memory. Profiled with immunoSEQ multiplex PCR; TCRdb holds only in-frame clones, not every one. The sample lists 2,500,000 or so clones; about 92% were seen once. The clonotype was recovered from a man aged 18 to 30 in good health. V gene TRBV6-5 combines with J gene TRBJ2-7; D gene ambiguous. Sequencing input: naive CD4+ T cells sorted from blood. Indicated subset: CD45RA+ positively selected. This CDR3 is CASSYYGPPSEQYF. The CDR3 DNA reads as TGTGCCAGCAGTTACTATGGACCACCGTCCGAGCAGTACTTC.